This TCR beta chain was profiled in a study of blood T cells in healthy people across ages. For the study at large: Template switching retrieved approximately one barcoded beta molecule for each two T cells. Points from the study as a whole: Naive T cell percentage by flow cytometry tracked strongly with beta diversity.

Comments on this clonotype: As yet, its antigen is unknown.

The germline V and J ends were trimmed by 3 bases and 4 bases, with 17 bases remaining between them. CDR1 MGHDK and CDR2 SYGVNS come from the germline V gene. The CDR3 runs 16 residues. Every donor gave around 10 milliliters of peripheral blood. A second 7 to 11 cycle PCR used barcoded and J-beta primers. MiXCR was run by TCRdb on the 5' RACE reads, yielding one entry per CDR3 protein. The table records around 710,000 distinct CDR3 sequences, roughly 45% of them present only once. This receptor was obtained from a woman between 55 and 75 years old in good health. The genes are TRBV25-1 and TRBJ2-3, with D possibly being TRBD2 (5 bases). The sequencing sample was made of blood. DNA for the CDR3: TGTGCCAGCAGTGACAGGTTGGGTGGTAGCGCAGATACGCAGTATTTT. As protein: CASSDRLGGSADTQYF.